The source of this T cell receptor (beta chain) is a study of T cells after posttransplantation cyclophosphamide. General study results and limits: Recipient CMV seropositivity and CMV reactivation strongly tracked TRB clonality. Skin or GI-infiltrating T cells shared few TRB sequences with blood. Donor CD8+ memory clones often dominated recipient blood repertoires at later times.

The protocol was immunoSEQ multiplex PCR, while the TCRdb copy is restricted to in-frame clones and leaves out a portion. This sample carries roughly 30,000 clones, around nine tenths of them seen once, and the ten largest clones take 0.2% to 0.3%. Notes on this clone: Its antigen is not known.

Germline lookup yields CDR1 LNHDA and CDR2 SQIVND (reference sequence). The CDR3 is 13 residues long. The V and J ends lost 8 bases and 1 base, in that order; junction bases with no gene match: 3. The naive gate required viable CD3+CD4+ or CD3+CD8+ cells with CCR7+CD45RA+CD45RO-CD95-CD27+CD28+ phenotype. On the day of bone marrow donation, the related graft donor provided peripheral blood. The V gene is TRBV19, the J gene TRBJ2-5; 8 nucleotides align to TRBD2. The material sequenced was naive CD4+ T cells sorted from PBMCs. This receptor was taken from a woman aged 55-75 years in good health, CMV-negative, and a related stem cell transplant donor. This chain's CDR3 is CASRTSGQETQYF. DNA of the CDR3: TGTGCCAGTCGAACTAGCGGCCAAGAGACCCAGTACTTC.